This T cell receptor beta chain was retrieved from a study of brain metastases from non-small cell lung cancer. Broader study findings: Fewer infiltrating T cells were found in brain metastases than primaries. In roughly 64% of brain metastases, T-cell clones were expanded compared with matched primary tumors.

This CDR3 is built from 13 residues. Germline V gene data show CDR1 as SQVTM and CDR2 as ANQGSEA. Trimming cost V 5 bases and J 6 bases, with 17 bases left between them. Profiled with immunoSEQ multiplex PCR; TCRdb holds only in-frame clones, not every one. Of over 800 clones listed, about 85% are singletons. Comments on this clone: Its antigen is unidentified.

Sequencing used tissue from a brain metastasis. The TCR comes from a donor aged 40 or over with non-small cell lung cancer. The rearrangement links TRBV29-1 to TRBJ2-7; a possible D gene is TRBD2 (5 bases). The CDR3 DNA is TGCAGCGTTTCGGTCGGGGTCGGTGGCGAGCAGTACTTC. It yields the protein CSVSVGVGGEQYF.